The T cell receptor (beta chain) under discussion was sequenced for a study of blood T cell repertoires in COVID-19. About the study: There were acute and convalescent COVID-19 samples, and they came from the United States, Italy and Spain. T cells, B-cell-depleted T cells, or PBMCs supplied cDNA or gDNA.

Authors' methods: Estimation of nucleated cell counts was performed using reference gene primer amplification. Sequencing was performed with immunoSEQ multiplex PCR; in TCRdb, only in-frame clones are kept and a portion is missing. V, J and clone size reflect that table, while D and trimming were determined from the DNA. The sample lists about 270,000 clones, about 88% seen once, with less than 5% in the top ten. Between the trimmed V and J ends, which lost 2 bases and 5 bases, there was a span of 14 bases. The CDR3 is 15 amino acids. CDR1 is MNHEY and CDR2 is SVGAGI in the germline V gene. This clone has only one observation.

The TCR sequence derives from a man between 60 and 70 years old who had recovered from COVID-19. The chain has TRBV6-5 and TRBJ2-3; D may be TRBD2 (7 bases). The sequenced sample consisted of peripheral blood. This CDR3 is CASSYRRGGEDTQYF. For the CDR3, the DNA is TGTGCCAGCAGTTACAGGAGGGGGGGAGAAGATACGCAGTATTTT.